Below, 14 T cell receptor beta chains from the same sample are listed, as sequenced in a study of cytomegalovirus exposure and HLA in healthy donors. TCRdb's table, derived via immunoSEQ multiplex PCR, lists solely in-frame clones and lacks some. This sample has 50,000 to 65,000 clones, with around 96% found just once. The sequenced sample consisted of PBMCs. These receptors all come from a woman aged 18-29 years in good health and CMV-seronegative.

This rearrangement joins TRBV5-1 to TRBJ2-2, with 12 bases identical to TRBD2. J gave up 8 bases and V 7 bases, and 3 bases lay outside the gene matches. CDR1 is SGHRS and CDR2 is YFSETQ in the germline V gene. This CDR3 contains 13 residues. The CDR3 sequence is CASEGLAGGELFF. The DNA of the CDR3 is TGCGCCAGCGAGGGACTAGCGGGTGGGGAGCTGTTTTTT.

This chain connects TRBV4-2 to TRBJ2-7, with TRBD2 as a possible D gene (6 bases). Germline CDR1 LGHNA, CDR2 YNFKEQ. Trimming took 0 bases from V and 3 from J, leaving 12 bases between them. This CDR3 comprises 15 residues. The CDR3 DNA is TGTGCCAGCAGCCAAGAGGGGGGACCGCTCTACGAGCAGTACTTC. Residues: CASSQEGGPLYEQYF.

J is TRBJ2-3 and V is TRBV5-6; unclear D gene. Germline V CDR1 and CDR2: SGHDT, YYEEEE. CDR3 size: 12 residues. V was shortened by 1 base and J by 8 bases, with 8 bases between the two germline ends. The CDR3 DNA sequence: TGTGCCAGCAGCTTGAGCTCTGGTACGCAGTATTTT. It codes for CASSLSSGTQYF.

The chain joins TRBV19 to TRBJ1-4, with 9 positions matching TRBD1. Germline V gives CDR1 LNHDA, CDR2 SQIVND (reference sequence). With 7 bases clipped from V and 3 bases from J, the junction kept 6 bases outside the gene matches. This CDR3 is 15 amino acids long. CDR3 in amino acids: CASTANRGPNEKLFF. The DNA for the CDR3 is TGTGCCAGTACCGCAAACAGGGGGCCTAATGAAAAACTGTTTTTT. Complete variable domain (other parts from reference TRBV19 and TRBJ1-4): DGGITQSPKYLFRKEGQNVTLSCEQNLNHDAMYWYRQDPGQGLRLIYYSQIVNDFQKGDIAEGYSVSREKKESFPLTVTSAQKNPTAFYLCASTANRGPNEKLFFGSGTQLSVL.

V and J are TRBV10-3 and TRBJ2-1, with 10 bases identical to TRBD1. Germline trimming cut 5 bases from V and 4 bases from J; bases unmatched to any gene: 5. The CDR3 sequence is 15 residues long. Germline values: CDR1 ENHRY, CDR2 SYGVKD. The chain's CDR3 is CAISTPGQGYNEQFF. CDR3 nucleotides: TGTGCCATCAGTACTCCGGGACAGGGGTACAATGAGCAGTTCTTC.

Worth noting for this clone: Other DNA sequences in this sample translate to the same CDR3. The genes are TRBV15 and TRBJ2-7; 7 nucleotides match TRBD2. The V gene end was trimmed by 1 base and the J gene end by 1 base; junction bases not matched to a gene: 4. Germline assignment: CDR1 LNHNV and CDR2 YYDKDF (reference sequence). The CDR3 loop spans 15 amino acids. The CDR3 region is CATSRGGGSSYEQYF. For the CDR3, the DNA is TGTGCCACCAGCAGAGGGGGGGGGTCATCCTACGAGCAGTACTTC.

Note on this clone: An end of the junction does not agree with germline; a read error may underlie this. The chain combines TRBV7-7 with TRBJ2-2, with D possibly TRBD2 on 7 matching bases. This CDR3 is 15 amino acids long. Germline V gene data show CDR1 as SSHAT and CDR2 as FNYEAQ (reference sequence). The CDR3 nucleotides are TGTGCTAGCAGCTCCAGGGGAGGGGACACCGGGGAGCTGTTTTTT. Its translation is CASSSRGGDTGELFF.

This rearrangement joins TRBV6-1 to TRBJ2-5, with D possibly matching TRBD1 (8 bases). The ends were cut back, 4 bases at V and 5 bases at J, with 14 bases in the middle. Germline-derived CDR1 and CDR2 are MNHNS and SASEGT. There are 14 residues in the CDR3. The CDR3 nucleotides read TGTGCCAGCAGTGCCCCACAGGGGGGGGAGACCCAGTACTTC. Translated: CASSAPQGGETQYF.

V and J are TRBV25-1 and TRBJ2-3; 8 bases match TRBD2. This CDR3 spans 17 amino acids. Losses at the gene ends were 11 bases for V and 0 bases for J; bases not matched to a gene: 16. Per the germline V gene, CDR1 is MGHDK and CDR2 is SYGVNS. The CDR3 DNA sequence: TGTGCCGTCCAGGTGGGGGTAGCGGGGTCAAGCACAGATACGCAGTATTTT. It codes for CAVQVGVAGSSTDTQYF.

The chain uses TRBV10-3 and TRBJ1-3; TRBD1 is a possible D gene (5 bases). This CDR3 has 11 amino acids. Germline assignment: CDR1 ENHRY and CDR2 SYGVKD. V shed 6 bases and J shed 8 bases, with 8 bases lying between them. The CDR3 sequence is CAIRGLHTIYF. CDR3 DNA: TGTGCCATCAGGGGACTCCACACCATATATTTT.

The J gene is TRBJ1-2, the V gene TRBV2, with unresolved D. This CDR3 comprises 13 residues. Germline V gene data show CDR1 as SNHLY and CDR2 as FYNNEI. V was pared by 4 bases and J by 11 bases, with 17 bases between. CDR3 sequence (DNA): TGTGCCAGCAGTGTCGAGGGCCAACTCGGGTACACCTTC. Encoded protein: CASSVEGQLGYTF.

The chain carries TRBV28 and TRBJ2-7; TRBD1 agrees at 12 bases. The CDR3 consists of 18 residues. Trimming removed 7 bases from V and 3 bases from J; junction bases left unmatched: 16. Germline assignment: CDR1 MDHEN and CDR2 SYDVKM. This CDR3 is CASTRTTTGQGALYEQYF. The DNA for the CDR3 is TGTGCCAGCACCCGAACCACCACGGGACAGGGGGCCCTCTACGAGCAGTACTTC.

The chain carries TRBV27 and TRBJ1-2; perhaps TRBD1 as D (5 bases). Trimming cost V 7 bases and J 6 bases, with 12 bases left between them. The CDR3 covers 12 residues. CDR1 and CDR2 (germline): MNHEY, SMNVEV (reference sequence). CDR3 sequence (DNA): TGTGCCAGCAACCAGGGCCGGGATGGCTACACCTTC. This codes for CASNQGRDGYTF.

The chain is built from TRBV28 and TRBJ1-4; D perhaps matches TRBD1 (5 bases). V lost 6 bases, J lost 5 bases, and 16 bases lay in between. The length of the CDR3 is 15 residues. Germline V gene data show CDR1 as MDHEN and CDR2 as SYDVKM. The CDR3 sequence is CASSLIGASNEKLFF. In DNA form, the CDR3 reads TGTGCCAGCAGCCTCATTGGGGCCTCAAATGAAAAACTGTTTTTT. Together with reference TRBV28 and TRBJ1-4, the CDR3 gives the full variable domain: DVKVTQSSRYLVKRTGEKVFLECVQDMDHENMFWYRQDPGLGLRLIYFSYDVKMKEKGDIPEGYSVSREKKERFSLILESASTNQTSMYLCASSLIGASNEKLFFGSGTQLSVL.